These T cell receptor beta chains were read from a single sample in a study of blood T cell repertoires in COVID-19. The table came from immunoSEQ multiplex PCR; TCRdb's copy has only in-frame clones and leaves some out. The data hold approximately 180,000 clones, with around 82% observed a single time. Material for sequencing was PBMCs or T cells enriched from blood (not recorded which). These receptors came from a woman aged 45 to 65 with acute COVID-19. CDR3s include the opening cysteine and the closing phenylalanine or tryptophan. The D gene is left open where the match is weak. Expanded clones are given a class, and other clones once, few, many or no size at all.

V gene: TRBV2
J gene: TRBJ2-1
clone size: NA
D gene: NA
CDR3 protein: CATRGDRNNEQFF
CDR3 DNA: TGTGCCACCAGGGGGGACAGAAACAATGAGCAGTTCTTC

V gene: TRBV5-6
J gene: TRBJ2-1
clone size: NA
D gene: TRBD1
CDR3 protein: CASSAPPQTGTHNEQFF
CDR3 DNA: TGTGCCAGCAGCGCACCCCCCCAGACAGGGACCCACAATGAGCAGTTCTTC

V gene: TRBV19
J gene: TRBJ1-5
clone size: once
D gene: NA
CDR3 protein: CASSIGQVRGQPQHF
CDR3 DNA: TGTGCCAGTAGTATAGGGCAGGTAAGGGGGCAGCCCCAGCATTTT

V gene: TRBV6-5
J gene: TRBJ2-3
clone size: NA
D gene: TRBD2
CDR3 protein: CASQTGGREDTQYF
CDR3 DNA: TGTGCCAGCCAGACGGGGGGGCGCGAGGATACGCAGTATTTT

V gene: TRBV7-9
J gene: TRBJ2-1
clone size: NA
D gene: NA
CDR3 protein: CASSFVALDEQFF
CDR3 DNA: TGTGCCAGCAGCTTTGTGGCATTGGATGAGCAGTTCTTC

V gene: TRBV3-1/TRBV3-2
J gene: TRBJ2-2
clone size: NA
D gene: TRBD2
CDR3 protein: CASSRQPGTTTNTGELFF
CDR3 DNA: TGTGCCAGCAGCCGCCAACCCGGGACTACCACCAACACCGGGGAGCTGTTTTTT

V gene: TRBV19
J gene: TRBJ1-6
clone size: NA
D gene: NA
CDR3 protein: CASTLGRTGSYNSPLHF
CDR3 DNA: TGTGCCAGTACCCTCGGACGGACTGGCTCCTATAATTCACCCCTCCACTTT

V gene: TRBV7-9
J gene: TRBJ2-5
clone size: NA
D gene: TRBD2
CDR3 protein: CASTRGGQETQYF
CDR3 DNA: TGTGCCAGCACCCGGGGAGGGCAAGAGACCCAGTACTTC

V gene: TRBV7-8
J gene: TRBJ1-2
clone size: NA
D gene: NA
CDR3 protein: CASSPDRGYGYTF
CDR3 DNA: TGTGCCAGCAGCCCGGACCGCGGGTATGGCTACACCTTC

V gene: TRBV6-5
J gene: TRBJ2-2
clone size: few
D gene: NA
CDR3 protein: CASSYSISYNTGELFF
CDR3 DNA: TGTGCCAGCAGTTACTCGATTAGCTATAACACCGGGGAGCTGTTTTTT

V gene: TRBV7-9
J gene: TRBJ2-2
clone size: NA
D gene: NA
CDR3 protein: CASSSMPGSVGELFF
CDR3 DNA: TGTGCCAGCAGCTCCATGCCGGGATCTGTCGGGGAGCTGTTTTTT

V gene: TRBV7-6
J gene: TRBJ1-4
clone size: once
D gene: NA
CDR3 protein: CASSLDVGASNEKLFF
CDR3 DNA: TGTGCCAGCAGCCTCGACGTGGGGGCGTCTAATGAAAAACTGTTTTTT

V gene: TRBV4-2
J gene: TRBJ1-6
clone size: NA
D gene: TRBD1
CDR3 protein: CASRETGTGASPLHF
CDR3 DNA: TGTGCCAGCAGGGAAACCGGGACAGGGGCTTCACCCCTCCACTTT

V gene: TRBV19
J gene: TRBJ1-1
clone size: NA
D gene: NA
CDR3 protein: CASSIDAETEAFF
CDR3 DNA: TGTGCCAGTAGTATAGATGCGGAGACTGAAGCTTTCTTT

V gene: TRBV5-6
J gene: TRBJ2-2
clone size: few
D gene: TRBD1
CDR3 protein: CASSLTGASNTGELFF
CDR3 DNA: TGTGCCAGCAGCTTGACAGGGGCGTCGAACACCGGGGAGCTGTTTTTT

V gene: TRBV6-5
J gene: TRBJ1-5
clone size: NA
D gene: TRBD1
CDR3 protein: CASSFETGMGWSQHF
CDR3 DNA: TGTGCCAGCAGTTTTGAGACAGGGATGGGTTGGTCCCAGCATTTT

V gene: TRBV5-1
J gene: TRBJ2-1
clone size: NA
D gene: TRBD1
CDR3 protein: CASSSQGANAYNEQFF
CDR3 DNA: TGCGCCAGCAGCTCACAGGGGGCCAACGCATACAATGAGCAGTTCTTC

V gene: TRBV7-8
J gene: TRBJ1-6
clone size: NA
D gene: NA
CDR3 protein: CASSLEGDPIGSPLHF
CDR3 DNA: TGTGCCAGCAGCTTAGAGGGGGACCCAATCGGCTCACCCCTCCACTTT

V gene: TRBV9
J gene: TRBJ1-3
clone size: NA
D gene: NA
CDR3 protein: CASSGGQWGNTIYF
CDR3 DNA: TGTGCCAGCAGCGGGGGCCAATGGGGAAACACCATATATTTT

V gene: TRBV5-1
J gene: TRBJ2-2
clone size: NA
D gene: TRBD1
CDR3 protein: CASSQWTGTNTGELFF
CDR3 DNA: TGCGCCAGCAGCCAATGGACAGGGACCAACACCGGGGAGCTGTTTTTT

V gene: TRBV18
J gene: TRBJ1-5
clone size: few
D gene: NA
CDR3 protein: CASSPSGQVVGNQPQHF
CDR3 DNA: TGTGCCAGCTCACCATCAGGGCAGGTTGTAGGCAATCAGCCCCAGCATTTT

V gene: TRBV7-3
J gene: TRBJ1-6
clone size: NA
D gene: NA
CDR3 protein: CASTKEMGARTPLHF
CDR3 DNA: TGTGCCAGCACTAAAGAGATGGGGGCGCGGACACCCCTCCACTTT

V gene: TRBV9
J gene: TRBJ1-3
clone size: few
D gene: NA
CDR3 protein: CASTLTDSGNTIYF
CDR3 DNA: TGTGCCAGCACCCTAACAGACTCTGGAAACACCATATATTTT

V gene: TRBV6-5
J gene: TRBJ1-2
clone size: NA
D gene: TRBD1
CDR3 protein: CASSYTSSTGGGGYTF
CDR3 DNA: TGTGCCAGCAGTTACACATCTTCGACAGGGGGCGGTGGCTACACCTTC

V gene: TRBV6-5
J gene: TRBJ1-2
clone size: once
D gene: NA
CDR3 protein: CASSISLEGIGYTF
CDR3 DNA: TGTGCCAGCAGTATAAGCTTAGAGGGTATTGGCTACACCTTC

V gene: TRBV27
J gene: TRBJ2-1
clone size: NA
D gene: TRBD2
CDR3 protein: CASRISGGAGNEQFF
CDR3 DNA: TGTGCCAGCAGAATCAGCGGGGGGGCTGGCAATGAGCAGTTCTTC

V gene: TRBV7-8
J gene: TRBJ2-3
clone size: NA
D gene: TRBD2
CDR3 protein: CASSPRRGGGTDTQYF
CDR3 DNA: TGTGCCAGCAGCCCCCGGCGGGGGGGAGGCACAGATACGCAGTATTTT

V gene: TRBV4-1
J gene: TRBJ1-4
clone size: NA
D gene: TRBD1
CDR3 protein: CASRKYGTANEKLFF
CDR3 DNA: TGCGCCAGCAGAAAATACGGGACAGCGAATGAAAAACTGTTTTTT

V gene: TRBV4-1
J gene: TRBJ1-5
clone size: NA
D gene: NA
CDR3 protein: CASSQARQADQPQHF
CDR3 DNA: TGCGCCAGCAGCCAAGCCCGACAGGCCGATCAGCCCCAGCATTTT

V gene: TRBV4-2
J gene: TRBJ2-3
clone size: medium-sized
D gene: TRBD2
CDR3 protein: CASSQAGGITSTDTQYF
CDR3 DNA: TGTGCCAGCAGCCAAGCGGGGGGGATCACTAGCACAGATACGCAGTATTTT

V gene: TRBV5-6
J gene: TRBJ1-2
clone size: NA
D gene: NA
CDR3 protein: CASSITGNKHGYTF
CDR3 DNA: TGTGCCAGCAGCATCACAGGGAACAAACATGGCTACACCTTC

V gene: TRBV7-3
J gene: TRBJ2-3
clone size: NA
D gene: TRBD2
CDR3 protein: CASSSGLAGSADTQYF
CDR3 DNA: TGTGCCAGCAGCTCCGGACTAGCGGGGAGCGCAGATACGCAGTATTTT

V gene: TRBV6-2/TRBV6-3
J gene: TRBJ2-5
clone size: NA
D gene: NA
CDR3 protein: CASSYIEFSETQYF
CDR3 DNA: TGTGCCAGCAGTTATATAGAGTTTTCAGAGACCCAGTACTTC

V gene: TRBV5-4
J gene: TRBJ1-4
clone size: NA
D gene: TRBD1
CDR3 protein: CASSRTGGNEKLFF
CDR3 DNA: TGTGCCAGCAGCCGGACAGGGGGGAATGAAAAACTGTTTTTT

V gene: TRBV19
J gene: TRBJ2-1
clone size: NA
D gene: TRBD1
CDR3 protein: CASNSGQLANEQFF
CDR3 DNA: TGTGCCAGTAACTCGGGACAGTTGGCCAATGAGCAGTTCTTC

V gene: TRBV6-5
J gene: TRBJ2-5
clone size: NA
D gene: NA
CDR3 protein: CASSSLDSQETQYF
CDR3 DNA: TGTGCCAGCAGTTCCTTGGACAGCCAAGAGACCCAGTACTTC

V gene: TRBV7-2
J gene: TRBJ2-3
clone size: NA
D gene: TRBD2
CDR3 protein: CASSLVAAGPTDTQYF
CDR3 DNA: TGTGCCAGCAGCTTAGTAGCAGCGGGGCCCACAGATACGCAGTATTTT

V gene: TRBV4-3
J gene: TRBJ1-4
clone size: NA
D gene: TRBD1
CDR3 protein: CASSAQGVVEKLFF
CDR3 DNA: TGCGCCAGCAGCGCACAGGGGGTCGTTGAAAAACTGTTTTTT

V gene: TRBV11-2
J gene: TRBJ2-2
clone size: NA
D gene: TRBD1
CDR3 protein: CASSFGTAPADTGELFF
CDR3 DNA: TGTGCCAGCAGCTTCGGGACAGCCCCTGCGGACACCGGGGAGCTGTTTTTT

V gene: TRBV7-2
J gene: TRBJ2-1
clone size: NA
D gene: NA
CDR3 protein: CASTLSPSNEQFF
CDR3 DNA: TGTGCCAGCACCCTCTCCCCGAGCAATGAGCAGTTCTTC

V gene: TRBV3-1/TRBV3-2
J gene: TRBJ2-5
clone size: many
D gene: NA
CDR3 protein: CASSQVDSETQYF
CDR3 DNA: TGTGCCAGCAGCCAAGTTGACTCAGAGACCCAGTACTTC

V gene: TRBV18
J gene: TRBJ1-2
clone size: few
D gene: TRBD1
CDR3 protein: CASSPQDRGNTF
CDR3 DNA: TGTGCCAGCTCACCACAGGACAGGGGGAACACCTTC

V gene: TRBV19
J gene: TRBJ1-1
clone size: NA
D gene: NA
CDR3 protein: CASSIDRERPSNTEAFF
CDR3 DNA: TGTGCCAGTAGTATAGACAGGGAACGACCTTCGAACACTGAAGCTTTCTTT

V gene: TRBV6-2/TRBV6-3
J gene: TRBJ1-1
clone size: few
D gene: NA
CDR3 protein: CASSWQAWNTEAFF
CDR3 DNA: TGTGCCAGCAGTTGGCAGGCCTGGAACACTGAAGCTTTCTTT

V gene: TRBV24-1
J gene: TRBJ2-1
clone size: NA
D gene: TRBD2
CDR3 protein: CATSGGVLAVNSYNEQFF
CDR3 DNA: TGTGCCACCAGTGGTGGGGTACTAGCGGTTAACTCCTACAATGAGCAGTTCTTC

V gene: TRBV11-2
J gene: TRBJ1-1
clone size: NA
D gene: NA
CDR3 protein: CASSPRAGRTEAFF
CDR3 DNA: TGTGCCAGCAGCCCCAGGGCAGGGAGGACTGAAGCTTTCTTT

V gene: TRBV5-1
J gene: TRBJ2-5
clone size: NA
D gene: TRBD1
CDR3 protein: CASSEPTGFETQYF
CDR3 DNA: TGCGCCAGCAGCGAACCGACAGGGTTTGAGACCCAGTACTTC

V gene: TRBV6-5
J gene: TRBJ1-1
clone size: NA
D gene: NA
CDR3 protein: CASIKTGKTEAFF
CDR3 DNA: TGTGCCAGCATTAAAACAGGGAAGACTGAAGCTTTCTTT

V gene: TRBV18
J gene: TRBJ1-2
clone size: NA
D gene: TRBD1
CDR3 protein: CASSPDSRTGGFYGYTF
CDR3 DNA: TGTGCCAGCTCACCCGACTCCCGGACAGGGGGTTTCTATGGCTACACCTTC

V gene: TRBV2
J gene: TRBJ1-5
clone size: NA
D gene: TRBD1
CDR3 protein: CASRGQATSNQPQHF
CDR3 DNA: TGTGCCAGCCGCGGACAGGCCACTAGCAATCAGCCCCAGCATTTT

V gene: TRBV7-2
J gene: TRBJ1-1
clone size: NA
D gene: NA
CDR3 protein: CASSSRWGGNTEAFF
CDR3 DNA: TGTGCCAGCAGCTCTCGATGGGGGGGAAACACTGAAGCTTTCTTT

V gene: TRBV7-8
J gene: TRBJ2-3
clone size: NA
D gene: NA
CDR3 protein: CASSRGQLPDTQYF
CDR3 DNA: TGTGCCAGCAGCCGAGGACAGCTCCCAGATACGCAGTATTTT

V gene: TRBV28
J gene: TRBJ1-3
clone size: few
D gene: TRBD1
CDR3 protein: CASNPGGLGNTIYF
CDR3 DNA: TGTGCCAGCAACCCAGGGGGGCTCGGAAACACCATATATTTT

V gene: TRBV9
J gene: TRBJ2-3
clone size: NA
D gene: TRBD1
CDR3 protein: CASSVTGTGSTDTQYF
CDR3 DNA: TGTGCCAGCAGCGTTACCGGGACAGGGAGCACAGATACGCAGTATTTT

V gene: TRBV5-1
J gene: TRBJ1-2
clone size: once
D gene: NA
CDR3 protein: CASSVDGQYYGYTF
CDR3 DNA: TGCGCCAGCAGCGTCGACGGACAGTATTATGGCTACACCTTC

V gene: TRBV7-2
J gene: TRBJ2-2
clone size: NA
D gene: TRBD1
CDR3 protein: CASSLNPPGQGGDTGELFF
CDR3 DNA: TGTGCCAGCAGCTTAAACCCCCCCGGACAGGGGGGGGACACCGGGGAGCTGTTTTTT